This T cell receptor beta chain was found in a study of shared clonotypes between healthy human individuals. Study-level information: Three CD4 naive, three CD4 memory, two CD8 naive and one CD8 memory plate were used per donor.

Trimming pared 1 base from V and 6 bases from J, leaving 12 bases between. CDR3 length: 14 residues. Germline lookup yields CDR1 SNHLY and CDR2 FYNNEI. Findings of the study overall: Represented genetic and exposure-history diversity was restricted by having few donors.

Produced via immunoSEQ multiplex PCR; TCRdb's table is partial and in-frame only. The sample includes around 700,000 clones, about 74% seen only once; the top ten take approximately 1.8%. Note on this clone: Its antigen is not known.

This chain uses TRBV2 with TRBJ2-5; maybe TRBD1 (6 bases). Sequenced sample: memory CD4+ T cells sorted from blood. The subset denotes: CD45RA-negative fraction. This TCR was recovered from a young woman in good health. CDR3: CASSEGGQGKTQYF. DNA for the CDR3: TGTGCCAGCAGTGAAGGGGGGCAGGGGAAGACCCAGTACTTC.